These 28 T cell receptor beta chains were sequenced from one sample in a study of blood T cell repertoires in COVID-19. This table comes from immunoSEQ multiplex PCR, and its TCRdb copy is limited to in-frame clones, with some not included. The sample has 260,000 or so clones, about 83% seen once. Sequenced material: peripheral blood. These receptors were collected from an elderly man with acute or convalescent COVID-19.

This chain connects TRBV5-4 to TRBJ2-5, with TRBD2 matching over 9 bases. Unmatched junction bases numbered 8, after V lost 0 bases and J lost 5 bases. CDR3 length equals 16 residues. CDR1 is SGHNT, CDR2 YYREEE, per germline (reference sequence). The CDR3 nucleotides are TGTGCCAGCAGCTTGGACGGCGGGAGGGCTCGGGAGACCCAGTACTTC. Translation gives CASSLDGGRARETQYF.

This chain joins TRBV7-6 and TRBJ2-7; a weak D match, TRBD1 (6 bases). CDR1 is SGHVS and CDR2 is FNYEAQ in the germline V gene. V lost 1 base and J lost 6, with 16 bases in between. The CDR3 runs 15 residues. CDR3 DNA sequence: TGTGCCAGCAGCTTAGGGGTGGCAGGGGTAACCGAGCAGTACTTC. Amino acid sequence: CASSLGVAGVTEQYF.

J is TRBJ2-2 and V is TRBV5-1; 12 bases agree with TRBD2. The V gene's germline CDR1 is SGHRS and CDR2 YFSETQ. The CDR3 spans 16 residues. J lost 5 bases, V lost 4 bases, and 6 bases had no gene match. CDR3 in amino acids: CASSILLAGGTGELFF. The CDR3 nucleotides are TGCGCCAGCAGCATCTTGCTAGCGGGGGGGACCGGGGAGCTGTTTTTT.

The CDR3 DNA is TGTGCCAGCAGCGCCGGGACTAGCGGGAGGACAGATACGCAGTATTTT. It encodes CASSAGTSGRTDTQYF. The rearrangement uses TRBV7-3 and TRBJ2-3; 15 bases align to TRBD2. CDR3 length: 16 amino acids. Germline lookup yields CDR1 SGHTA and CDR2 FQGTGA. The trim removed 5 bases at V and 3 bases at J, leaving 3 bases unmatched.

The chain recombines TRBV11-3 with TRBJ2-2, with a tentative D call TRBD1 (6 bases). The CDR3 runs to 15 residues. V was shortened by 1 base and J by 2 bases, with 8 bases between the two germline ends. Germline CDR1 SGHNT, CDR2 YENEEA. CDR3 amino acids: CASSLGRGNTGELFF. The CDR3 region has the DNA TGTGCCAGCAGCTTAGGCAGGGGAAACACCGGGGAGCTGTTTTTT.

The chain joins TRBV29-1 to TRBJ2-2; 16 positions match TRBD2. The germline V gene has CDR1 SQVTM and CDR2 ANQGSEA. V lost 4 bases to trimming and J lost 6 bases; unmatched junction nucleotides: 8. The CDR3 extends over 17 amino acids. In DNA, the CDR3 is TGCAGCGTTGGGGGGACTAGCGGGAGGGTTTGGTCCGGGGAGCTGTTTTTT. It specifies CSVGGTSGRVWSGELFF.

The J gene is TRBJ1-2, the V gene TRBV5-1; 7 bases fit TRBD1. With 0 bases clipped from V and 3 bases from J, the junction kept 5 bases outside the gene matches. This CDR3 comprises 15 residues. Germline-derived CDR1 and CDR2 are SGHRS and YFSETQ. CDR3 DNA: TGCGCCAGCAGCTTGGGACAGGGTTCCGACTATGGCTACACCTTC. The encoded protein is CASSLGQGSDYGYTF.

The chain is built from TRBV13 and TRBJ2-2, with 9 bases identical to TRBD1. The germline V gene encodes CDR1 PRHDT and CDR2 FYEKMQ (reference sequence). With V trimmed by 5 bases and J by 4 bases, 5 bases remained unmatched. This CDR3 is built from 15 residues. CDR3 coding DNA: TGTGCCAGCAGCGCCCGGGACAGGGTCACCGGGGAGCTGTTTTTT. This gives the protein CASSARDRVTGELFF. The whole variable domain, remainder taken from reference TRBV13 and TRBJ2-2, is AAGVIQSPRHLIKEKRETATLKCYPIPRHDTVYWYQQGPGQDPQFLISFYEKMQSDKGSIPDRFSAQQFSDYHSELNMSSLELGDSALYFCASSARDRVTGELFFGEGSRLTVL.

The rearrangement links TRBV29-1 to TRBJ1-2; 7 bases are shared with TRBD1. CDR3 length: 9 amino acids. CDR1 is SQVTM and CDR2 is ANQGSEA in the germline V gene. Trimming removed 5 bases from V and 13 bases from J; junction bases left unmatched: 4. The CDR3 reads CSVSPGGTF. CDR3 DNA: TGCAGCGTTAGTCCAGGGGGCACCTTC.

The chain carries TRBV2 and TRBJ2-7; a weak D match, TRBD2 (5 bases). V was cut by 4 bases and J by 5 bases, with 9 bases left in between. Germline loops: CDR1 SNHLY, CDR2 FYNNEI. The CDR3 contains 12 residues. As DNA, the CDR3 is TGTGCCAGCAGTGGTGGGGAGCACGAGCAGTACTTC. Translating gives CASSGGEHEQYF. Using reference TRBV2 and TRBJ2-7 for the parts outside the CDR3, the full variable domain is EPEVTQTPSHQVTQMGQEVILRCVPISNHLYFYWYRQILGQKVEFLVSFYNNEISEKSEIFDDQFSVERPDGSNFTLKIRSTKLEDSAMYFCASSGGEHEQYFGPGTRLTVT.

The V call is TRBV28, the J call TRBJ2-7; 7 nucleotides match TRBD1. The CDR3 sequence is 16 residues long. The junction had 12 bases not matched to a gene; V was cut back by 5 bases and J by 2 bases. Germline V gives CDR1 MDHEN, CDR2 SYDVKM. The CDR3 sequence: CASSNPPAGGTYEQYF. In DNA, the CDR3 is TGTGCCAGCAGTAACCCTCCGGCAGGGGGAACCTACGAGCAGTACTTC.

The chain employs TRBV10-2 and TRBJ1-3; D ambiguous. The CDR3 runs 15 residues. CDR1 is WSHSY, CDR2 SAAADI, per germline. With 8 bases removed from V and 0 bases from J, the gap between germline ends came to 14 bases. CDR3 bases: TGCGCCAGCTCGATTGGCAGAACCTCTGGAAACACCATATATTTT. Amino acid sequence: CASSIGRTSGNTIYF.

This rearrangement joins TRBV12-3 or TRBV12-4 to TRBJ1-2; TRBD1 matches 7 bases. This CDR3 comprises 13 residues. Trimming cost V 5 bases and J 5 bases; bases outside gene matches: 5. The CDR3 here is CASSIGTAYGYTF. DNA of the CDR3: TGTGCCAGCAGTATCGGGACAGCGTATGGCTACACCTTC.

A single count supports this clone. The chain couples TRBV25-1 to TRBJ2-7, with no clear D. Germline-derived CDR1 and CDR2 are MGHDK and SYGVNS. Trimming cost V 6 bases and J 3 bases, with 9 bases left between them. The CDR3 runs to 12 residues. CDR3 DNA: TGTGCCAGCAGGGCCTGGAGCTACGAGCAGTACTTC. Its translation: CASRAWSYEQYF.

CDR3 sequence (DNA): TGTGCCAGCAGCCGACAGGGCCGCACAGATACGCAGTATTTT. Its translation: CASSRQGRTDTQYF. V is TRBV27 and J is TRBJ2-3, with 7 positions matching TRBD1. The CDR3 is 14 residues long. Germline V CDR1 and CDR2: MNHEY, SMNVEV (reference sequence). Germline trimming cut 6 bases from V and 1 base from J; bases unmatched to any gene: 4.

V and J are TRBV27 and TRBJ2-5; a weak D match, TRBD2 (5 bases). The V gene lost 5 bases and the J gene lost 1 base, with 8 bases spanning the gap. From germline, CDR1 is MNHEY and CDR2 SMNVEV (reference sequence). The CDR3 spans 13 residues. The CDR3 loop is CASSMSGQETQYF. In nucleotides, the CDR3 is TGTGCCAGCAGTATGAGCGGCCAAGAGACCCAGTACTTC.

This clone was seen once. The chain is built from TRBV6-5 and TRBJ1-6; D is possibly TRBD1 (5 bases). The V end was cut by 0 bases, the J end by 7 bases, with 13 bases between. Germline loops: CDR1 MNHEY, CDR2 SVGAGI. The CDR3 spans 16 residues. Here the CDR3 reads CASSYSTGVPNSPLHF. The CDR3 DNA reads as TGTGCCAGCAGTTACTCAACGGGGGTCCCCAATTCACCCCTCCACTTT.

The chain is built from TRBV30 and TRBJ2-5, with unresolved D. The germline CDR1 and CDR2 sequences are GTSNPN and SVGIG (reference sequence). Between the trimmed V and J ends, which lost 4 bases and 5 bases, there was a span of 5 bases. The CDR3 sequence is 10 residues long. CDR3 coding DNA: TGTGCCTGGACCCGGGAGACCCAGTACTTC. Its protein product is CAWTRETQYF.

V usage is TRBV30 and J usage is TRBJ2-3; 8 bases map to TRBD1. The germline CDR1 and CDR2 sequences are GTSNPN and SVGIG (reference sequence). The length of the CDR3 is 16 residues. V was clipped by 0 bases and J by 0 bases; unmatched bases: 5. The CDR3 loop reads CAWSVQGGGSTDTQYF. In DNA form, the CDR3 reads TGTGCCTGGAGTGTACAGGGGGGAGGAAGCACAGATACGCAGTATTTT. Using reference TRBV30 and TRBJ2-3 for the parts outside the CDR3, the full variable domain is SQTIHQWPATLVQPVGSPLSLECTVEGTSNPNLYWYRQAAGRGLQLLFYSVGIGQISSEVPQNLSASRPQDRQFILSSKKLLLSDSGFYLCAWSVQGGGSTDTQYFGPGTRLTVL.

The chain recombines TRBV3-1 (or the pseudogene TRBV3-2) with TRBJ2-5; 9 bases fit TRBD2. CDR1 and CDR2 (germline): LGHDT, YNNKEL (reference sequence). The junction had 6 bases not matched to a gene; V was cut back by 2 bases and J by 5 bases. The CDR3 consists of 15 residues. CDR3 region: CASSQLGTSRETQYF. CDR3 sequence (DNA): TGTGCCAGCAGCCAACTCGGGACTAGCCGGGAGACCCAGTACTTC.

The V call is TRBV6-1, the J call TRBJ2-7; TRBD1 agrees at 7 bases. The CDR3 runs to 15 residues. V trimming: 3 bases; J trimming: 13 bases; junction bases outside the gene matches: 18. Germline assignment: CDR1 MNHNS and CDR2 SASEGT. CDR3 amino acids: CASSDTGQQLPKGYF. CDR3 nucleotide sequence: TGTGCCAGCAGTGATACGGGACAGCAACTTCCAAAGGGTTACTTC.

The V gene is TRBV7-8, the J gene TRBJ1-5; 7 bases match TRBD1. Trimming cost V 1 base and J 7 bases; bases outside gene matches: 7. The CDR3 runs 15 residues. The V gene's germline CDR1 is SGHVS and CDR2 FQNEAQ. The CDR3 region is CASSLVGQVGQPQHF. The CDR3 DNA sequence: TGTGCCAGCAGCTTAGTCGGACAGGTTGGGCAGCCCCAGCATTTT.

This chain connects TRBV5-1 to TRBJ2-2; tentatively, D is TRBD1 (5 bases). Germline assignment: CDR1 SGHRS and CDR2 YFSETQ. Trimming removed 0 bases at V and 4 bases at J, with 19 bases between. This CDR3 region has 18 residues. This chain's CDR3 is CASSLGGWQGRTTGELFF. Written as DNA, the CDR3 is TGCGCCAGCAGCTTGGGGGGTTGGCAGGGAAGGACCACCGGGGAGCTGTTTTTT.

In this sample, this clone turned up a few times. The CDR3 region is CASSDAGTGYTDTQYF. The CDR3 DNA sequence: TGTGCCAGCAGTGACGCCGGGACAGGGTACACAGATACGCAGTATTTT. V is TRBV25-1 and J is TRBJ2-3; 9 bases are shared with TRBD1. Trimming took 3 bases from V and 2 from J; bases not matched to a gene: 6. The germline gives CDR1 MGHDK, CDR2 SYGVNS. There are 16 residues in the CDR3.

The V and J genes are TRBV4-1 and TRBJ2-2; 7 bases fit TRBD2. CDR1 MGHRA and CDR2 YSYEKL come from the germline V gene. The CDR3 consists of 15 residues. V was pared by 0 bases and J by 4 bases, with 2 bases of the junction left unmatched. This CDR3 is CASSQDRTSTGELFF. Here the CDR3 DNA reads TGCGCCAGCAGCCAAGATAGGACTAGCACCGGGGAGCTGTTTTTT.

The J gene is TRBJ1-5, the V gene TRBV27; D not resolved. This CDR3 comprises 12 residues. Deletions cut 5 bases from V and 6 bases from J, with 8 bases between. Germline V gives CDR1 MNHEY, CDR2 SMNVEV (reference sequence). CDR3: CASSQLGQPQHF. The DNA of the CDR3 is TGTGCCAGCAGTCAACTCGGTCAGCCCCAGCATTTT.

This chain joins TRBV5-6 and TRBJ2-3, with D tentatively TRBD1 (6 bases). V was shortened by 1 base and J by 5 bases, with 8 bases between the two germline ends. Germline lookup yields CDR1 SGHDT and CDR2 YYEEEE. CDR3 length: 13 residues. The CDR3 DNA reads as TGTGCCAGCAGCTTGAAGGGGGAAGATACGCAGTATTTT. Its protein product is CASSLKGEDTQYF.

This clone came up a few times. This rearrangement joins TRBV28 to TRBJ1-5, with 8 bases that match TRBD1. V was pared by 6 bases and J by 2 bases, with 6 bases of the junction left unmatched. Germline V lookup: CDR1 MDHEN, CDR2 SYDVKM. This CDR3 spans 15 amino acids. In nucleotides, the CDR3 is TGTGCCAGCAGAGAACCAGGGGGCCGCAATCAGCCCCAGCATTTT. As protein: CASREPGGRNQPQHF.